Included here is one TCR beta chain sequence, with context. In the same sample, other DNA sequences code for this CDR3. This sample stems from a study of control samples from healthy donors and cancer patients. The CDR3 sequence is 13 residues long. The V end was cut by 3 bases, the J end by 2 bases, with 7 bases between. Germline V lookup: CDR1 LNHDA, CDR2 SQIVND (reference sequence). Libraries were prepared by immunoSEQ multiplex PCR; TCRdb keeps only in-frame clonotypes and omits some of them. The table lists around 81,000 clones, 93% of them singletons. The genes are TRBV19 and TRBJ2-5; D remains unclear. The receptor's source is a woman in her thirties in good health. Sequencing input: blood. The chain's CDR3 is CASSIGLQETQYF. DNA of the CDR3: TGTGCCAGTAGTATCGGGTTACAAGAGACCCAGTACTTC.